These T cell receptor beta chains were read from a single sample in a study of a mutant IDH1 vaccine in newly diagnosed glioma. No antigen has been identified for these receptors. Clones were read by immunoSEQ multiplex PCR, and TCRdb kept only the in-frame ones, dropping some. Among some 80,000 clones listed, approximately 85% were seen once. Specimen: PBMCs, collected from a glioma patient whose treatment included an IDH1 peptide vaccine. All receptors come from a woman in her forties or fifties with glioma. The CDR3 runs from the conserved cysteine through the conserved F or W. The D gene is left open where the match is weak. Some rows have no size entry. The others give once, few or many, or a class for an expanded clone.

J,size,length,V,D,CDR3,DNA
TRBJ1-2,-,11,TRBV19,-,CASSRNYGYTF,TGTGCCAGTAGTAGGAACTATGGCTACACCTTC
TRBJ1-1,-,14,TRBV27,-,CASRDSPAGTEAFF,TGTGCCAGCAGGGACAGTCCCGCGGGCACTGAAGCTTTCTTT
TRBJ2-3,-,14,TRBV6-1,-,CAADGPASTDTQYF,TGTGCCGCGGACGGCCCGGCCAGCACAGATACGCAGTATTTT
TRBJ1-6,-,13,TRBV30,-,CAWSPLVDSPLHF,TGTGCCTGGAGTCCCTTGGTAGACTCACCCCTCCACTTT
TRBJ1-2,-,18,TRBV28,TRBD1,CASSSPDRVVDLHYGYTF,TGTGCCAGCAGTTCACCGGACAGGGTGGTGGATCTACACTATGGCTACACCTTC
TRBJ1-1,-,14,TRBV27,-,CASQDLTGNTEAFF,TGTGCCAGTCAAGACCTCACAGGGAACACTGAAGCTTTCTTT
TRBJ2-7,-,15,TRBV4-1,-,CASSQQGLANYEQYF,TGCGCCAGCAGCCAGCAGGGCTTGGCAAACTACGAGCAGTACTTC
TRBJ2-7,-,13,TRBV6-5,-,CASRAGTQGEQYF,TGTGCCAGCAGAGCCGGGACTCAGGGCGAGCAGTACTTC
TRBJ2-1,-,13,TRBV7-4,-,CASSLWGNDEQFF,TGTGCCAGCAGCTTATGGGGGAATGATGAGCAGTTCTTC
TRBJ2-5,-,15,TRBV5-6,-,CASSLTGTYQETQYF,TGTGCCAGCAGCCTCACCGGGACGTACCAAGAGACCCAGTACTTC
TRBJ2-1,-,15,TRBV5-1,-,CASSLTSLGGYEQFF,TGCGCCAGCAGCTTGACTAGCTTAGGGGGCTATGAGCAGTTCTTC
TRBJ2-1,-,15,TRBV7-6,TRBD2,CASSVRSSGLDEQFF,TGTGCCAGCAGCGTACGGTCTAGCGGGCTCGATGAGCAGTTCTTC
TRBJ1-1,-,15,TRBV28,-,CASILGAGGFTEAFF,TGTGCCAGCATCTTAGGGGCCGGGGGATTCACTGAAGCTTTCTTT
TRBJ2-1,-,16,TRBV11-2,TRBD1,CASSLMDRVGYNEQFF,TGTGCCAGCAGCTTAATGGACAGGGTGGGCTACAATGAGCAGTTCTTC
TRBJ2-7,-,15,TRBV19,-,CASSPRGGLSYEQYF,TGTGCCAGTTCCCCTCGAGGCGGCCTCTCCTACGAGCAGTACTTC
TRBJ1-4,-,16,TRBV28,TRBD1,CASSSYRGPTNEKLFF,TGTGCCAGCAGTTCCTACAGGGGACCCACTAATGAAAAACTGTTTTTT
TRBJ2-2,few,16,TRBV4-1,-,CASSQELSGWTGELFF,TGCGCCAGCAGCCAAGAGTTATCAGGATGGACCGGGGAGCTGTTTTTT
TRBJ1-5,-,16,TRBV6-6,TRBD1,CASRNTGGRGHQPQHF,TGTGCCAGCAGAAACACAGGGGGCAGGGGGCATCAGCCCCAGCATTTT
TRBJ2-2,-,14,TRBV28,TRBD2,CASTRGGAVGELFF,TGTGCCAGCACCCGGGGGGGGGCGGTCGGGGAGCTGTTTTTT
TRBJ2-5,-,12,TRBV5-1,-,CAGNSCQETQYF,TGCGCCGGGAATAGTTGCCAAGAGACCCAGTACTTC
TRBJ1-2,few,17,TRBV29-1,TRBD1,CSVLPYGTASRRYGYTF,TGCAGCGTTCTCCCATATGGGACAGCAAGCCGGAGATATGGCTACACCTTC
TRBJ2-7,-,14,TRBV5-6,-,CASSLDGNSYEQYF,TGTGCCAGCAGCTTGGACGGCAACTCCTACGAGCAGTACTTC
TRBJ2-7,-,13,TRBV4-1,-,CASSQRDSYEQYF,TGCGCCAGCAGCCAAAGAGACTCCTACGAGCAGTACTTC
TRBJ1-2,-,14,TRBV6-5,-,CASTRRQFNYGYTF,TGTGCCAGCACACGGAGACAGTTCAACTATGGCTACACCTTC
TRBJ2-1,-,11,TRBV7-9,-,CASSPLDEQFF,TGTGCCAGCAGCCCACTGGATGAGCAGTTCTTC
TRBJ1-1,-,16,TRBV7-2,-,CASSLGPQGHNTEAFF,TGTGCCAGCAGCTTGGGACCTCAGGGCCATAACACTGAAGCTTTCTTT
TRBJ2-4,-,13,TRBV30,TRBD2,CAWSVGRENIQYF,TGTGCCTGGAGTGTCGGGCGGGAGAACATTCAGTACTTC
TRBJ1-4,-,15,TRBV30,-,CAWSADLTTNEKLFF,TGTGCCTGGAGTGCCGACCTAACAACTAATGAAAAACTGTTTTTT
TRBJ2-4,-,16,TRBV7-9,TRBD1,CASSSGTGVAKNIQYF,TGTGCCAGCAGCTCTGGGACAGGAGTAGCCAAAAACATTCAGTACTTC
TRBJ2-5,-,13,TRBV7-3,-,CASSSIAAETQYF,TGTGCCAGCAGCTCCATTGCCGCGGAGACCCAGTACTTC
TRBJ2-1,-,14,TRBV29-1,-,CSVVFSGMDNEQFF,TGCAGCGTTGTGTTCTCGGGAATGGACAATGAGCAGTTCTTC
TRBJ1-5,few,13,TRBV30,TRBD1,CAWSGQGIQPQHF,TGTGCCTGGAGCGGACAGGGTATTCAGCCCCAGCATTTT
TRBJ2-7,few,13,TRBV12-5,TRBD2,CATGTSGSREQYF,TGTGCCACCGGGACTAGCGGGAGTCGGGAGCAGTACTTC
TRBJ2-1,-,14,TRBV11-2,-,CASSLDGFYNEQFF,TGTGCCAGCAGCTTAGACGGGTTTTACAATGAGCAGTTCTTC
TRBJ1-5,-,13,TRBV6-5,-,CASSEHSNQPQHF,TGTGCCAGCAGTGAACATAGCAATCAGCCCCAGCATTTT
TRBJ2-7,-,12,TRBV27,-,CASRRGSYEQYF,TGTGCCAGCAGAAGGGGGAGTTACGAGCAGTACTTC
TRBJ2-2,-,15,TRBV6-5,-,CASSYSNQNTGELFF,TGTGCCAGCAGTTACTCGAATCAGAACACCGGGGAGCTGTTTTTT
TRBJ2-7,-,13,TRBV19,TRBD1,CATSNRGAYEQYF,TGTGCCACCTCCAACAGGGGGGCCTACGAGCAGTACTTC
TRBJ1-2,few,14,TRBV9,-,CASSVASGTWGYTF,TGTGCCAGCAGCGTAGCCTCCGGGACATGGGGCTACACCTTC
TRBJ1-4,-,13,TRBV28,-,CASRRGPNEKLFF,TGTGCCAGCAGGAGGGGCCCTAATGAAAAACTGTTTTTT
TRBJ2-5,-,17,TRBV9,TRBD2,CASSVAPLAGHQETQYF,TGTGCCAGCAGCGTAGCCCCACTAGCGGGGCACCAAGAGACCCAGTACTTC
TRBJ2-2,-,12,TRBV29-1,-,CSIPHVSGELFF,TGCAGCATACCTCACGTGAGCGGGGAGCTGTTTTTT
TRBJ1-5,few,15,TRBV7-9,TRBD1,CASSLAGTEREPQHF,TGTGCCAGCAGCTTAGCGGGGACAGAGCGGGAGCCCCAGCATTTT